This entry is about one TCR beta chain. The target antigen is unknown. Generated by immunoSEQ multiplex PCR, the TCRdb table keeps only in-frame clones and is missing some. The sample lists almost 40,000 clones, 90% to 95% occurring once. This entry belongs to a study of graft-versus-host responses after intestinal transplantation. Study overall: Anti-thymocyte globulin served as induction for all recipients, who then took tacrolimus and steroids for about 3 years.

Study results and caveats: Allografts from individuals with graft-donor T cell macrochimerism displayed high graft-versus-host to host-versus-graft clonal ratios.

V was pared by 4 bases and J by 8 bases, with 15 bases between. Looked up from germline, CDR1 is SEHNR and CDR2 is FQNEAQ (reference sequence). The CDR3 length is 14 residues. The source of this sequence is a human donor who was the organ donor for an intestinal transplant. This rearrangement joins TRBV7-9 to TRBJ2-1; maybe TRBD1 (6 bases). Source: unstimulated CD8+ T cells sorted from spleen or lymph node cells, taken before transplant. The CDR3 is CASSWGRLGDEQFF. The CDR3 nucleotides read TGTGCCAGCAGCTGGGGGCGTCTGGGCGATGAGCAGTTCTTC.